The 8 T cell receptor beta chains listed next were all sequenced from one sample in a study of blood T cell repertoires in COVID-19. Assay: immunoSEQ multiplex PCR; the TCRdb copy retains only in-frame clones and omits some. The sample yields roughly 98,000 clones, about 81% seen once. The sequenced sample was peripheral blood. The receptors come from a human donor in a cohort sampled during active COVID-19.

V is TRBV30 and J is TRBJ2-2; D gene ambiguous. Trimming shortened V by 0 bases and J by 1 base, and 3 bases separated the two germline ends. This CDR3 region has 13 residues. Germline V CDR1 and CDR2: GTSNPN, SVGIG (reference sequence). CDR3: CAWSVRNTGELFF. CDR3 nucleotide sequence: TGTGCCTGGAGTGTCAGGAACACCGGGGAGCTGTTTTTT.

The chain has TRBV19 and TRBJ1-4, with D tentatively TRBD1 (6 bases). CDR1 LNHDA and CDR2 SQIVND come from the germline V gene (reference sequence). The CDR3 has 14 residues. V was shortened by 9 bases and J by 0 bases, with 11 bases between the two germline ends. CDR3 sequence reads: CASTGRSTNEKLFF. The CDR3 nucleotides read TGTGCCAGCACAGGGAGATCAACTAATGAAAAACTGTTTTTT.

This rearrangement joins TRBV12-3 or TRBV12-4 to TRBJ1-2; D perhaps matches TRBD1 (6 bases). Trimming removed 6 bases at V and 8 bases at J, with 13 bases between. The CDR3 is made up of 12 amino acids. CDR3 protein: CASRSDRQGYTF. In DNA form, the CDR3 reads TGTGCCAGCAGGTCCGACAGGCAGGGCTACACCTTC.

This sequence joins TRBV18 and TRBJ1-1; 9 bases agree with TRBD1. Trimming at V came to 2 bases and at J to 0 bases, leaving 4 bases not matched to a gene. The CDR3 covers 16 residues. From germline, CDR1 is KGHSH and CDR2 LQKENI. CDR3 loop: CASSPGTGNMNTEAFF. The CDR3 DNA sequence: TGTGCCAGCTCACCAGGGACAGGGAACATGAACACTGAAGCTTTCTTT.

V gene TRBV7-2 combines with J gene TRBJ2-5; D possibly corresponds to TRBD2 (5 bases). The V and J ends lost 2 bases and 6 bases respectively, with 16 bases between them. Germline V CDR1 and CDR2: SGHTA, FQGNSA. The CDR3 has 15 amino acids. CDR3 nucleotide sequence: TGTGCCAGCAGCTTAAGTGGGAGCGGTCAACAGACCCAGTACTTC. Translating gives CASSLSGSGQQTQYF. The full variable domain, with the rest looked up from reference TRBV7-2 and TRBJ2-5, is GAGVSQSPSNKVTEKGKDVELRCDPISGHTALYWYRQSLGQGLEFLIYFQGNSAPDKSGLPSDRFSAERTGGSVSTLTIQRTQQEDSAVYLCASSLSGSGQQTQYFGPGTRLLVL.

The chain carries TRBV6-2 or TRBV6-3 and TRBJ2-7, with a weak D call TRBD1 (5 bases). Germline values: CDR1 MNHEY, CDR2 SVGEGT. There are 11 residues in the CDR3. V lost 2 bases and J 12 bases, leaving 11 bases between the germline ends. The CDR3 DNA sequence: TGTGCCAGCAGTTACGGGATGACAGTGTACTTC. It specifies CASSYGMTVYF.

The V call is TRBV6-5, the J call TRBJ2-5, with TRBD1 identical over 8 bases. V shed 4 bases and J 5 bases; nucleotides not matched to a gene: 6. This CDR3 region has 14 residues. Germline V gives CDR1 MNHEY, CDR2 SVGAGI. CDR3 sequence: CASSWSGGAETQYF. CDR3 sequence (DNA): TGTGCCAGCAGTTGGTCAGGGGGCGCCGAGACCCAGTACTTC.

This chain links TRBV5-6 with TRBJ1-6, with a possible D match to TRBD1 (5 bases). The length of the CDR3 is 16 residues. The V gene lost 4 bases and the J gene lost 6 bases, with 17 bases spanning the gap. Germline-derived CDR1 and CDR2 are SGHDT and YYEEEE. The CDR3 DNA sequence: TGTGCCAGCAGCATTGGCGGGACGCGCGTTAATTCACCCCTCCACTTT. Its protein product is CASSIGGTRVNSPLHF.